In this sample, the clone carrying this T cell receptor beta chain turned up once. The antigen is not known. The junction does not match germline at one end; this may be a read error. Libraries were made from TCR beta cDNA, and they carried unique molecular identifiers. Input of about 1 to 11 million T cells yielded 500,000 to 550,000 cDNA molecules. TCRdb recomputed calls from the PCR reads with MiXCR, one row per CDR3 protein. The repertoire includes roughly 800,000 distinct CDR3 sequences, approximately 44% of them detected once, and 4.9% sits in the top ten. The sample is drawn from a study of post-analysis software for immune sequencing data. Study-level background: The patients showed relapsing-remitting, secondary progressive and progressive-relapsing multiple sclerosis courses.

Germline CDR1 reads SEHNR; CDR2 reads FQNEAQ (reference sequence). The CDR3 loop spans 14 amino acids. The study, taken as a whole, reports: Patients showed TRBV5-6, TRBV5-1 and TRBV20-1 among five TRBV segments more frequent than in controls. Compared against controls, patients with multiple sclerosis displayed significantly lower normalized Chao1 diversity.

The chain employs TRBV7-9 and TRBJ2-5; 7 nucleotides agree with TRBD1. The sequenced sample was blood. The clonotype comes from a girl aged 5-17 years with multiple sclerosis. The CDR3 sequence is CASTTGVYQETRYF. As DNA, the CDR3 is TGTGCCAGCACCACAGGGGTTTACCAAGAGACCCGGTACTTC.